A selection of T cell receptor beta chains follows, all from one sample in a study of cytomegalovirus exposure and HLA in healthy donors. Profiling relied on immunoSEQ multiplex PCR, and the TCRdb table lists in-frame clones only, not all of them. Of 200,000 to 250,000 clones listed, around 80% are singletons. The sample taken for sequencing was PBMCs. The receptors originated from a woman aged 30 to 39 in good health and CMV-seropositive. The CDR3 runs from the conserved cysteine through the conserved F or W. D genes are given only for firm matches. Clone size is given for some rows only: seen once, a few or many times, or a class if the clone is expanded.

V	D	J	size	DNA	CDR3
TRBV7-6	TRBD2	TRBJ2-7	NA	TGTGCCAGCAGCCCCGGGGGGACCTACGAGCAGTACTTC	CASSPGGTYEQYF
TRBV6-5	NA	TRBJ1-2	NA	TGTGCCAGCAGTTACCCCGACAAAGATGGCTACACCTTC	CASSYPDKDGYTF
TRBV6-1	NA	TRBJ2-6	few	TGTGCCAGCAGTGAAGGGAGTGTGTACTCTGGGGCCAACGTCCTGACTTTC	CASSEGSVYSGANVLTF
TRBV5-5	TRBD1	TRBJ2-7	NA	TGTGCCAGCAGCAAACGAGGTGGACAGGGGACTTACGAGCAGTACTTC	CASSKRGGQGTYEQYF
TRBV4-1	TRBD1	TRBJ1-3	once	TGCGCCAGCAGCCTAGGCGGGACAGCCCAAGGCACCATATATTTT	CASSLGGTAQGTIYF
TRBV5-1	NA	TRBJ2-3	NA	TGCGCCAGCAGCTTGAATAGCGCAGATACGCAGTATTTT	CASSLNSADTQYF
TRBV2	NA	TRBJ1-4	NA	TGTGCCAGCAGAGTCAGACCGAATAATGAAAAACTGTTTTTT	CASRVRPNNEKLFF
TRBV27	NA	TRBJ2-6	NA	TGTGCCAGCAGTTTACAGGGCTCTGGGGCCAACGTCCTGACTTTC	CASSLQGSGANVLTF
TRBV30	NA	TRBJ2-2	NA	TGTGCCTGGAGGACGGAAGATACCGGGGAGCTGTTTTTT	CAWRTEDTGELFF
TRBV27	NA	TRBJ2-5	once	TGTGCCAGCAGTACGCGAACCCAAGAGACCCAGTACTTC	CASSTRTQETQYF
TRBV27	NA	TRBJ1-4	NA	TGTGCCACCCGACAGCGAACAACTAATGAAAAACTGTTTTTT	CATRQRTTNEKLFF
TRBV7-2	NA	TRBJ1-4	once	TGTGCCAGCAGTTTACAGGGAGGGGACGAAAAACTGTTTTTT	CASSLQGGDEKLFF
TRBV7-9	NA	TRBJ2-3	few	TGTGCCAGCAGCCTCGGTTGGGCTAGCGGCACAGATACGCAGTATTTT	CASSLGWASGTDTQYF
TRBV14	NA	TRBJ2-7	NA	TGTGCCAGCAGCCAAAGCTGGTACGAGCAGTACTTC	CASSQSWYEQYF
TRBV18	NA	TRBJ1-1	NA	TGTGCCAGCTCACCACCACCTGGCGGCACTGAAGCTTTCTTT	CASSPPPGGTEAFF
TRBV5-1	NA	TRBJ2-3	NA	TGCGCCAGCAGTGACAGGTCTAGCACAGATACGCAGTATTTT	CASSDRSSTDTQYF
TRBV7-2	TRBD1	TRBJ2-1	once	TGTGCCAGCAGCTTCACAGGGGTTGACGAGCAGTTCTTC	CASSFTGVDEQFF
TRBV11-3	TRBD2	TRBJ2-5	NA	TGTGCCAGCAGCTGGGGGATAGGGAGGGACCAAGAGACCCAGTACTTC	CASSWGIGRDQETQYF
TRBV15	NA	TRBJ2-7	NA	TGTGCCACCAGCAGGGGGTCAGACTCATACGAGCAGTACTTC	CATSRGSDSYEQYF
TRBV9	NA	TRBJ2-7	NA	TGTGCCAGCAGCCCCCCGACCGACCGTGAGCAGTACTTC	CASSPPTDREQYF
TRBV5-8	NA	TRBJ2-5	NA	TGTGCCAGCAGTGGTAAGACCCAGTACTTC	CASSGKTQYF
TRBV6-6	NA	TRBJ1-2	NA	TGTGCCAGCAGTTACTCGGGCCGGGGGGTCGATGGCTACACCTTC	CASSYSGRGVDGYTF
TRBV30	NA	TRBJ1-1	NA	TGTGCCTGGAGAAGAGGGATACCTGAAGCTTTCTTT	CAWRRGIPEAFF
TRBV9	TRBD2	TRBJ2-1	NA	TGTGCCAGCAGCTTTAGGACTAGCGGGAGCTCATATGACGCTGAGCAGTTCTTC	CASSFRTSGSSYDAEQFF
TRBV28	NA	TRBJ2-3	NA	TGTGCCAGCAGTCTACCGGGACAGGTTTGGGAGGGTAGCACAGATACGCAGTATTTT	CASSLPGQVWEGSTDTQYF
TRBV2	NA	TRBJ2-7	once	TGTGCCAGCTATCAGGGACGCTACGAGCAGTACTTC	CASYQGRYEQYF
TRBV29-1	TRBD1	TRBJ1-2	NA	TGCAGCTCTACCGGCCCCGGACAGGTTGGATATGGCTACACCTTC	CSSTGPGQVGYGYTF
TRBV2	NA	TRBJ2-7	once	TGTGCCAGCAGTTGGAGCAATCGCGAGCAGTACTTC	CASSWSNREQYF
TRBV27	TRBD2	TRBJ2-3	once	TGTGCCGCGGCGGGAGAAGGCACAGATACGCAGTATTTT	CAAAGEGTDTQYF
TRBV29-1	NA	TRBJ1-1	NA	TGCAGCGTTGAGGGGGGGTGGACTGAAGCTTTCTTT	CSVEGGWTEAFF
TRBV11-3	NA	TRBJ2-7	NA	TGTGCCAGCAGCTTAGATACGGTGGAGCAGTACTTC	CASSLDTVEQYF
TRBV5-4	NA	TRBJ1-2	NA	TGTGCCATGCTGGGGTTGAGGGGCTACACCTTC	CAMLGLRGYTF
TRBV6-5	NA	TRBJ2-2	NA	TGTGCCAGCCACAGGAACACCGGGGAGCTGTTTTTT	CASHRNTGELFF
TRBV30	TRBD2	TRBJ2-3	once	TGTGCCTGGAGTAGGAGCGGGAGGACAGATACGCAGTATTTT	CAWSRSGRTDTQYF
TRBV9	NA	TRBJ1-1	NA	TGTGCCAGCCGAGGGCCTCGAGGCGGGAACACTGAAGCTTTCTTT	CASRGPRGGNTEAFF
TRBV28	NA	TRBJ2-5	NA	TGTGCCAGCAGCCCAGTCGGGACCCAGTACTTC	CASSPVGTQYF